The clone carrying this TCR beta chain was counted between two and nine times. With a J-beta primer mix and a sample-barcoded 5' primer, a second PCR ran about 7 to 12 cycles. From the 5' RACE reads, TCRdb called clonotypes with MiXCR, one entry per CDR3 protein. The sample lists 1.5 million to 2 million distinct CDR3 sequences, 40% to 55% occurring once. Germline V gene data show CDR1 as MNHEY and CDR2 as SVGAGI. V gave up 5 bases and J gave up 5 bases, with 18 bases separating them. The CDR3 totals 15 residues. These data originate in a study of blood T cells in healthy people across ages. Sequencing input: blood. The sequence was obtained from a woman between 40 and 55 years old in good health. The V gene is TRBV6-5, the J gene TRBJ2-5; TRBD1 or TRBD2 may be the D gene (5 bases each). CDR3 sequence reads: CASSTRDHEFETQYF. Here the CDR3 DNA reads TGTGCCAGCAGTACCCGGGACCATGAATTTGAGACCCAGTACTTC.